A single sample is the source of the 29 T cell receptor beta chains below, sequenced in a study of breast tumors, draining lymph nodes, adjacent tissues. MiXCR, applied by TCRdb to the multiplex PCR reads, yields one record per CDR3 protein. This table has approximately 11,000 distinct CDR3 sequences, 50% to 60% appearing once. Sequenced sample: breast tumor tissue. Every receptor here comes from a female donor with breast cancer. Some clones in this sample may be carry-over from other donors' samples.

By sample fraction, this clonotype is medium-sized. One junction end does not reproduce the germline sequence, and a read error may be involved. The gene calls are TRBV7-7 and TRBJ2-3; D is unresolved. Germline lookup yields CDR1 SSHAT and CDR2 FNYEAQ (reference sequence). The CDR3 has 14 amino acids. CDR3 sequence: CASSLLSSTDTQYF. The CDR3 nucleotides read TGTGCTAGCAGTCTACTGAGCTCCACAGATACGCAGTATTTT. The variable domain in full, completed from reference TRBV7-7 and TRBJ2-3, reads GAGVSQSPRYKVTKRGQDVTLRCDPISSHATLYWYQQALGQGPEFLTYFNYEAQPDKSGLPSDRFSAERPEGSISTLTIQRTEQRDSAMYRCASSLLSSTDTQYFGPGTRLTVL.

This clonotype was seen at least ten times. In DNA, the CDR3 is TGCGCCAGCAGCTTGGATCTGGGGGGTTACGAGCAGTACTTC. The encoded protein is CASSLDLGGYEQYF. The rearrangement links TRBV5-1 to TRBJ2-7; D perhaps matches TRBD2 (6 bases). The CDR3 spans 14 residues. The germline V and J ends were trimmed by 0 bases and 4 bases, with 11 bases remaining between them. From germline, CDR1 is SGHRS and CDR2 YFSETQ. The full variable domain, its missing parts supplied by reference TRBV5-1 and TRBJ2-7, is KAGVTQTPRYLIKTRGQQVTLSCSPISGHRSVSWYQQTPGQGLQFLFEYFSETQRNKGNFPGRFSGRQFSNSRSEMNVSTLELGDSALYLCASSLDLGGYEQYFGPGTRLTVT.

The CDR3 region has the DNA TGCAGTGTTTTCGGGGGAGAGCCAGGAGAGACCCAGTACTTC. Protein: CSVFGGEPGETQYF. This rearrangement joins TRBV20-1 to TRBJ2-5; a weak D match, TRBD2 (6 bases). Germline CDR1 reads DFQATT; CDR2 reads SNEGSKA (reference sequence). V was clipped by 7 bases and J by 4 bases, with 19 bases between them. This CDR3 region has 14 residues.

The genes are TRBV10-3 and TRBJ2-1; a possible D gene is TRBD2 (5 bases). With 2 bases removed from V and 0 bases from J, the gap between germline ends came to 11 bases. Germline V gene sequence: CDR1 ENHRY, CDR2 SYGVKD. There are 16 residues in the CDR3. CDR3 residues: CAISEPLTSSYNEQFF. CDR3 DNA sequence: TGTGCCATCAGTGAGCCACTAACTAGCTCCTACAATGAGCAGTTCTTC.

In its sample, this clonotype was seen many times. CDR3 sequence (DNA): TGTGCCAGCAGCACGCAAAGGGGGCTAGGAGCCAAAAACATTCAGTACTTC. Translation gives CASSTQRGLGAKNIQYF. This chain uses TRBV13 with TRBJ2-4, with TRBD1 identical over 7 bases. Germline-derived CDR1 and CDR2 are PRHDT and FYEKMQ (reference sequence). This CDR3 has 17 residues. Trimming took 5 bases from V and 0 from J; bases not matched to a gene: 10.

The sample holds many counts of this clonotype. The CDR3 DNA follows: TGTGCCAGCAGCGCCCGGACAGGGACTAACTATGGCTACACCTTC. Its protein product is CASSARTGTNYGYTF. V usage is TRBV7-8 and J usage is TRBJ1-2; 8 bases align to TRBD1. Germline values: CDR1 SGHVS, CDR2 FQNEAQ. Trimming removed 5 bases from V and 0 bases from J; junction bases left unmatched: 5. This CDR3 is built from 15 residues. The full variable domain, its missing parts supplied by reference TRBV7-8 and TRBJ1-2, is GAGVSQSPRYKVAKRGQDVALRCDPISGHVSLFWYQQALGQGPEFLTYFQNEAQLDKSGLPSDRFFAERPEGSVSTLKIQRTQQEDSAVYLCASSARTGTNYGYTFGSGTRLTVV.

The chain combines TRBV2 with TRBJ2-3; 8 nucleotides agree with TRBD1. Germline V gene lookup returns CDR1 SNHLY and CDR2 FYNNEI. This CDR3 has 13 residues. Unmatched junction bases numbered 8, after V lost 7 bases and J lost 8 bases. The CDR3 DNA is TGTGCCAGCACCGGACAGGGAGAAGGTACGCAGTATTTT. It translates to CASTGQGEGTQYF.

This sequence joins TRBV5-1 and TRBJ2-3; possibly TRBD2 for D (5 bases). V lost 5 bases, J lost 6 bases, and 7 bases lay in between. From germline, CDR1 is SGHRS and CDR2 YFSETQ. CDR3 size: 11 residues. The CDR3 DNA reads TGCGCCAGCAGGGAGGCGGATACGCAGTATTTT. It encodes CASREADTQYF.

There are a few counts of this clonotype. The V gene is TRBV12-3 or TRBV12-4, the J gene TRBJ2-1; D possibly corresponds to TRBD2 (6 bases). This CDR3 region has 14 residues. With 2 bases removed from V and 6 bases from J, the gap between germline ends came to 11 bases. CDR3 residues: CASSLTGVVNEQFF. DNA for the CDR3: TGTGCCAGCAGTTTAACGGGAGTGGTCAATGAGCAGTTCTTC.

With respect to this clonotype: At one end, the junction sequence differs from germline, possibly due to a read error. The DNA for the CDR3 is TGTGCTAGCAGCTTAGCGGCGAGCGGGAAAGAGACCCAGTACTTC. Translation gives CASSLAASGKETQYF. The chain couples TRBV7-7 to TRBJ2-5; 7 positions agree with TRBD2. CDR1 is SSHAT and CDR2 is FNYEAQ in the germline V gene (reference sequence). The CDR3 extends over 15 amino acids.

In its sample, this clonotype ranks as large. The J gene is TRBJ1-2, the V gene TRBV4-2; D ambiguous. The CDR3 extends over 14 amino acids. Per the germline V gene, CDR1 is LGHNA and CDR2 is YNFKEQ. V was trimmed by 0 bases and J by 2 bases, leaving 7 bases between them. CDR3 nucleotide sequence: TGTGCCAGCAGCCAAGATAAGGGCAACTATGGCTACACCTTC. The encoded protein is CASSQDKGNYGYTF.

The chain uses TRBV19 and TRBJ1-1; D is possibly TRBD1 (5 bases). Germline assignment: CDR1 LNHDA and CDR2 SQIVND (reference sequence). The V gene lost 7 bases and the J gene lost 2 bases, with 14 bases spanning the gap. The CDR3 has 14 residues. The CDR3 loop reads CASINRRQNTEAFF. In DNA, the CDR3 is TGTGCCAGTATCAACAGGCGCCAAAACACTGAAGCTTTCTTT.

This rearrangement joins TRBV20-1 to TRBJ1-6, with D hard to call. With 3 bases removed from V and 7 bases from J, the gap between germline ends came to 13 bases. CDR3 length: 14 residues. Germline CDR1 DFQATT, CDR2 SNEGSKA (reference sequence). CDR3 in amino acids: CSASIRAGNSPLHF. CDR3 DNA: TGCAGTGCTAGCATCCGGGCGGGAAATTCACCCCTCCACTTT.

This clonotype was counted a few times. V is TRBV4-2 and J is TRBJ2-1; 8 bases map to TRBD2. CDR1 is LGHNA and CDR2 is YNFKEQ in the germline V gene. This CDR3 spans 17 amino acids. Unmatched junction bases numbered 12, after V lost 1 base and J lost 7 bases. The CDR3 DNA reads TGTGCCAGCAGCCAAGCGGGGGGGGCAGACTACATGAATGAGCAGTTCTTC. It translates to CASSQAGGADYMNEQFF.

This clonotype appeared many times. This chain joins TRBV6-1 and TRBJ2-4; 10 bases are a match to TRBD1. The germline V gene has CDR1 MNHNS and CDR2 SASEGT. CDR3 length: 16 amino acids. Germline trimming cut 0 bases from V and 6 bases from J; bases unmatched to any gene: 5. CDR3 region: CASSEATGDRGNIQYF. As DNA, the CDR3 is TGTGCCAGCAGTGAAGCTACCGGGGACAGGGGAAACATTCAGTACTTC.

The chain couples TRBV5-4 to TRBJ2-1; perhaps TRBD2 as D (5 bases). CDR1 SGHNT and CDR2 YYREEE come from the germline V gene (reference sequence). The germline V and J ends were trimmed by 2 bases and 0 bases, with 15 bases remaining between them. This CDR3 has 17 residues. CDR3 DNA: TGTGCCAGCAGCTTCTCCAGCGGCTCCTTCTCCTACAATGAGCAGTTCTTC. Translation: CASSFSSGSFSYNEQFF. The full variable domain, completed using reference TRBV5-4 and TRBJ2-1, is ETGVTQSPTHLIKTRGQQVTLRCSSQSGHNTVSWYQQALGQGPQFIFQYYREEENGRGNFPPRFSGLQFPNYSSELNVNALELDDSALYLCASSFSSGSFSYNEQFFGPGTRLTVL.

The chain couples TRBV29-1 to TRBJ2-5; maybe TRBD2 (6 bases). Germline V gene data show CDR1 as SQVTM and CDR2 as ANQGSEA. The CDR3 loop spans 12 amino acids. With 7 bases removed from V and 0 bases from J, the gap between germline ends came to 9 bases. The CDR3 DNA reads as TGCAGCGGACGACTAGACCAAGAGACCCAGTACTTC. Encoded protein: CSGRLDQETQYF.

The chain is built from TRBV6-5 and TRBJ2-2, with 9 nucleotides matching TRBD1. This CDR3 has 16 amino acids. In germline, CDR1 is MNHEY, CDR2 SVGAGI. V shed 9 bases, J shed 3 bases, and the junction held 11 bases outside the gene matches. The CDR3 coding sequence is TGTGCCAGTGGTACAGGGGGCAGCGGGGACACCGGGGAGCTGTTTTTT. Protein sequence: CASGTGGSGDTGELFF.

Relative to its sample, this clonotype is medium-sized. V and J are TRBV6-1 and TRBJ2-3; 8 nucleotides line up with TRBD2. The trim removed 6 bases at V and 3 bases at J, leaving 11 bases unmatched. CDR3 length equals 16 residues. Germline values: CDR1 MNHNS, CDR2 SASEGT. CDR3 protein: CASRPGTSGGTDTQYF. DNA for the CDR3: TGTGCCAGCAGGCCGGGAACTAGCGGCGGGACAGATACGCAGTATTTT.

This clonotype was seen at least ten times. The chain links TRBV9 to TRBJ2-7, with TRBD1 matching 7 bases. The CDR3 runs to 13 residues. The ends lost 3 bases at V and 2 bases at J; junction bases unmatched: 2. Germline CDR1 SGDLS, CDR2 YYNGEE. The CDR3 is CASSAQGAYEQYF. The CDR3 bases are TGTGCCAGCAGCGCCCAGGGGGCCTACGAGCAGTACTTC.

This clonotype has more than one count but fewer than ten. This rearrangement joins TRBV5-1 to TRBJ1-2; 8 nucleotides match TRBD1. This CDR3 has 13 amino acids. The J segment lost 8 bases and the V segment lost 4 bases, leaving 7 bases of the junction unmatched. Per the germline V gene, CDR1 is SGHRS and CDR2 is YFSETQ. CDR3 residues: CASSGGTGYGYTF. DNA for the CDR3: TGCGCCAGCAGCGGCGGGACAGGCTACGGCTACACCTTC. Together with reference TRBV5-1 and TRBJ1-2, the CDR3 gives the full variable domain: KAGVTQTPRYLIKTRGQQVTLSCSPISGHRSVSWYQQTPGQGLQFLFEYFSETQRNKGNFPGRFSGRQFSNSRSEMNVSTLELGDSALYLCASSGGTGYGYTFGSGTRLTVV.

The J gene is TRBJ2-7, the V gene TRBV19, with TRBD2 matching over 7 bases. Germline CDR1 reads LNHDA; CDR2 reads SQIVND (reference sequence). V lost 5 bases and J lost 4; bases outside the gene matches: 5. There are 13 residues in the CDR3. The DNA for the CDR3 is TGTGCCAGTAGTGCGGGGGAGCGGTACGAGCAGTACTTC. It specifies CASSAGERYEQYF.

This clonotype has just a few counts. CDR3 nucleotide sequence: TGCGCCAGCAGCCTTCCATCAGATACGCAGTATTTT. It codes for CASSLPSDTQYF. The V gene is TRBV4-1, the J gene TRBJ2-3; D uncertain. In germline, CDR1 is MGHRA, CDR2 YSYEKL. V dropped 4 bases and J dropped 4 bases, with 6 bases sitting between them. The CDR3 is 12 residues long.

This clonotype was picked up many times. A much larger clone lies a single base off, so this may be a read error. This chain joins TRBV9 and TRBJ2-5; TRBD2 aligns across 8 bases. The junction had 16 bases not matched to a gene; V was cut back by 2 bases and J by 7 bases. The CDR3 contains 17 residues. Germline values: CDR1 SGDLS, CDR2 YYNGEE. As DNA, the CDR3 is TGTGCCAGCAGCGTTTTCGCCGGCGGGGGGCTCGGAGCGACCCAGTACTTC. Translated, it gives CASSVFAGGGLGATQYF.

The chain carries TRBV7-9 and TRBJ2-7; TRBD2 matches 9 bases. V trimming: 6 bases; J trimming: 4 bases; junction bases outside the gene matches: 10. In germline, CDR1 is SEHNR, CDR2 FQNEAQ (reference sequence). The length of the CDR3 is 15 residues. In DNA, the CDR3 is TGTGCCAGCAGTCTGTTGCGGGAGGGCCTATACGAGCAGTACTTC. Translated, it gives CASSLLREGLYEQYF.

This clonotype was seen at least ten times. The genes are TRBV9 and TRBJ2-5; TRBD2 aligns across 14 bases. J lost 4 bases, V lost 0 bases, and 8 bases had no gene match. From germline, CDR1 is SGDLS and CDR2 YYNGEE. The CDR3 has 18 amino acids. CDR3 DNA: TGTGCCAGCAGCGTAGGGCGACTAGCGGGAGGGGATCGAGAGACCCAGTACTTC. Protein: CASSVGRLAGGDRETQYF.

The table lists this clonotype with many counts. The chain combines TRBV20-1 with TRBJ2-3, with 10 nucleotides matching TRBD1. The V gene's germline CDR1 is DFQATT and CDR2 SNEGSKA (reference sequence). J gave up 3 bases and V 1 base, and 4 bases lay outside the gene matches. CDR3 size: 15 residues. Here the CDR3 reads CSARVGTGATDTQYF. The CDR3 DNA sequence: TGCAGTGCTAGAGTCGGGACAGGGGCAACAGATACGCAGTATTTT.

Remarks on this clonotype: A much more abundant neighbour one base away suggests this may be a read error. CDR3 bases: TGTGCCAGCAGCGTAGTCCCTAGCGGCGTAGATACGCCGTATTTT. It specifies CASSVVPSGVDTPYF. The rearrangement links TRBV9 to TRBJ2-3; 7 bases line up with TRBD2. Germline V gene data show CDR1 as SGDLS and CDR2 as YYNGEE. The CDR3 extends over 15 amino acids.

The chain is built from TRBV7-3 and TRBJ1-3; tentative D call: TRBD1 (5 bases). The germline gives CDR1 SGHTA, CDR2 FQGTGA. V lost 2 bases and J 4 bases, leaving 24 bases between the germline ends. CDR3 length equals 19 residues. The CDR3 is CASSLGTERPTGEGNTIYF. In DNA, the CDR3 is TGTGCCAGCAGCTTAGGGACGGAACGACCTACCGGGGAGGGAAACACCATATATTTT.